These T cell receptor beta chains were read from a single sample in a study of blood T cell repertoires in COVID-19. The protocol was immunoSEQ multiplex PCR, while the TCRdb copy is restricted to in-frame clones and leaves out a portion. This table holds under 350,000 clones, roughly nine tenths found once. Sample: peripheral blood. The receptors originated from a man aged 50-60 years with acute or convalescent COVID-19. CDR3s leave out the opening cysteine and the closing phenylalanine or tryptophan. Each record gives: D gene, J gene, V gene, CDR3 protein. D genes are given only for firm matches.

d_gene: .; j_gene: TRBJ1-1; v_gene: TRBV19; CDR3aa: ASSMRFAGNTEAF
d_gene: TRBD2; j_gene: TRBJ2-3; v_gene: TRBV7-3; CDR3aa: ASSQGLAASTDTQY
d_gene: .; j_gene: TRBJ1-5; v_gene: TRBV19; CDR3aa: ATGEGGVSNQPQH
d_gene: .; j_gene: TRBJ2-1; v_gene: TRBV24-1; CDR3aa: ATSDFAGEQF
d_gene: .; j_gene: TRBJ1-2; v_gene: TRBV6-6; CDR3aa: ASSYMGEDYGYT
d_gene: TRBD2; j_gene: TRBJ2-7; v_gene: TRBV10-1; CDR3aa: ASSTGTSGTGEQY
d_gene: .; j_gene: TRBJ1-1; v_gene: TRBV5-1; CDR3aa: ASSSDTALNTEAF
d_gene: TRBD1; j_gene: TRBJ2-7; v_gene: TRBV6-2/TRBV6-3; CDR3aa: ASSYNLRGPYEQY
d_gene: .; j_gene: TRBJ1-2; v_gene: TRBV23-1; CDR3aa: ASTESFVGYT
d_gene: .; j_gene: TRBJ1-6; v_gene: TRBV6-5; CDR3aa: ASSSRDYNSPLH
d_gene: .; j_gene: TRBJ1-2; v_gene: TRBV11-2; CDR3aa: ASSLEESYGYT
d_gene: .; j_gene: TRBJ1-2; v_gene: TRBV5-6; CDR3aa: ASRDGGRANYGYT
d_gene: .; j_gene: TRBJ2-5; v_gene: TRBV6-5; CDR3aa: ASSYSSRGETQY
d_gene: TRBD1; j_gene: TRBJ1-1; v_gene: TRBV7-3; CDR3aa: ASSLYQGDEAF
d_gene: .; j_gene: TRBJ1-3; v_gene: TRBV10-3; CDR3aa: AISAASVGGGNTIY
d_gene: TRBD1; j_gene: TRBJ2-7; v_gene: TRBV6-5; CDR3aa: ASSYSYRGLYEQY
d_gene: .; j_gene: TRBJ1-4; v_gene: TRBV27; CDR3aa: ASSLQGSGINEKLF
d_gene: TRBD1; j_gene: TRBJ1-6; v_gene: TRBV11-2; CDR3aa: ASSSRGQGPVYSPLH
d_gene: .; j_gene: TRBJ2-1; v_gene: TRBV12-5; CDR3aa: ATRVYNEQF
d_gene: .; j_gene: TRBJ1-6; v_gene: TRBV30; CDR3aa: AGGGGSPLH
d_gene: TRBD2; j_gene: TRBJ2-7; v_gene: TRBV2; CDR3aa: ASRGLAVGEQY
d_gene: TRBD1; j_gene: TRBJ2-1; v_gene: TRBV2; CDR3aa: ASSEQGQDYNEQF
d_gene: .; j_gene: TRBJ1-5; v_gene: TRBV6-6; CDR3aa: ASSPGQPQH
d_gene: TRBD1; j_gene: TRBJ1-4; v_gene: TRBV12-5; CDR3aa: ASGPTGGTNEKLF
d_gene: .; j_gene: TRBJ2-3; v_gene: TRBV2; CDR3aa: ASSEDSGTDTQY
d_gene: .; j_gene: TRBJ2-2; v_gene: TRBV6-5; CDR3aa: ATQRSPPTGELF